This T cell receptor beta chain was captured in a study of CD8 T cells in Susac syndrome. J was trimmed by 4 bases and V by 6 bases; bases with no gene match: 7. CDR3 length equals 15 residues. Germline V lookup: CDR1 MNHEY, CDR2 SVGAGI. Regarding the study as a whole: Regarding the TCR sequencing and HLA analysis, the study admitted that a relatively small number of individuals were involved.

Sequencing of TCR beta was performed on blood CD8+ T cells and on blood CD4+ T cells. As controls, healthy donors matched for age and sex were used. Random-hexamer reverse transcription was applied to roughly 0.5 to 1 ug RNA. The amplification used immunoSEQ multiplex PCR on TCR beta CDR3; it spanned 54 Vbeta and 13 Jbeta. In TCRdb, the immunoSEQ multiplex PCR reads were re-called with MiXCR into one record per CDR3 protein. There are 120,000 or so distinct CDR3 sequences in the sample; 90% to 95% occur only once, and approximately 0.12% lies in the top ten. In regard to this clonotype: Its specificity is not known.

The chain uses TRBV6-5 and TRBJ1-2; 11 positions agree with TRBD1. Sequencing was carried out using CD4+ T cells from PBMCs. This TCR was recovered from a human donor in good health. Written as DNA, the CDR3 is TGTGCCAGCAGACGTCCGGGACAGGGGGTCTATGGCTACACCTTC. This gives the protein CASRRPGQGVYGYTF.